A selection of T cell receptor beta chains follows, all from one sample in a study of cytomegalovirus exposure and HLA in healthy donors. Using immunoSEQ multiplex PCR, the repertoire was profiled, and TCRdb retains in-frame clones only, with some absent. The sample shows 100,000 to 150,000 clones, approximately 78% of them seen only once. The specimen was PBMCs. These receptors all come from a woman aged 40 to 50 in good health and CMV-seropositive. Both conserved end residues are part of each CDR3. Fields, in order: CDR3 protein, CDR3 DNA, clone size, J gene, CDR3 length, V gene, D gene. A D gene is named only where the DNA matches it firmly. Rows give clone size only sometimes, using once, few, many, or a class for an expanded clone.

CASSWGLAGGNSYNEQFF,TGTGCCAGTAGTTGGGGACTAGCGGGGGGGAATTCCTACAATGAGCAGTTCTTC,-,TRBJ2-1,18,TRBV19,TRBD2
CASRDRVRQPQHF,TGTGCCAGCCGGGACAGGGTTCGTCAGCCCCAGCATTTT,once,TRBJ1-5,13,TRBV2,TRBD1
CSVEDAVGTGIEAFF,TGCAGCGTTGAAGATGCTGTGGGGACAGGAATTGAAGCTTTCTTT,-,TRBJ1-1,15,TRBV29-1,TRBD1
CASSVAAEYNSPLHF,TGTGCCAGCAGCGTAGCGGCGGAGTATAATTCACCCCTCCACTTT,-,TRBJ1-6,15,TRBV9,-
CAWQAPGQGHSGANVLTF,TGTGCCTGGCAAGCCCCGGGACAGGGGCACTCTGGGGCCAACGTCCTGACTTTC,few,TRBJ2-6,18,TRBV30,TRBD1
CASSPLGGQDYGYTF,TGTGCCAGCTCACCTCTGGGGGGGCAGGACTATGGCTACACCTTC,-,TRBJ1-2,15,TRBV18,-
CASSRGTSGSGEQFF,TGTGCCAGCAGCCGTGGGACTAGCGGGAGCGGTGAGCAGTTCTTC,-,TRBJ2-1,15,TRBV7-9,TRBD2
CASSRAAGPGNTIYF,TGTGCCAGCAGCAGGGCGGCGGGGCCTGGAAACACCATATATTTT,-,TRBJ1-3,15,TRBV7-2,-
CSVDRGLNTEAFF,TGCAGCGTTGATCGGGGTTTGAACACTGAAGCTTTCTTT,-,TRBJ1-1,13,TRBV29-1,-
CASSGAGGAFF,TGTGCCAGCAGCGGGGCAGGGGGAGCTTTCTTT,-,TRBJ1-1,11,TRBV7-9,TRBD1
CASSVGTGPNYGYTF,TGTGCCAGCAGCGTGGGGACAGGGCCTAACTATGGCTACACCTTC,-,TRBJ1-2,15,TRBV5-5,TRBD1
CASRVTGSHNEKLFF,TGTGCCAGCAGGGTAACAGGGTCTCATAATGAAAAACTGTTTTTT,once,TRBJ1-4,15,TRBV11-2,-
CATRLGLSTDTQYF,TGTGCCACCAGGCTGGGCCTAAGCACAGATACGCAGTATTTT,-,TRBJ2-3,14,TRBV15,-
CATSRDQGIADTQYF,TGTGCCACCAGCAGAGATCAGGGGATTGCAGATACGCAGTATTTT,few,TRBJ2-3,15,TRBV15,-
CASSPGRQGFGNTIYF,TGTGCCAGCAGCCCCGGGCGACAGGGATTTGGAAACACCATATATTTT,-,TRBJ1-3,16,TRBV4-2,TRBD1
CASSWGTGDVGTEAFF,TGTGCCAGCAGCTGGGGGACAGGGGATGTTGGCACTGAAGCTTTCTTT,few,TRBJ1-1,16,TRBV5-6,TRBD1
CASSQQGLDTEAFF,TGTGCCAGCAGCCAACAGGGATTGGACACTGAAGCTTTCTTT,-,TRBJ1-1,14,TRBV7-9,-
CAISESSQGPQRGQYF,TGTGCCATCAGTGAGTCGAGTCAGGGGCCGCAGCGGGGGCAGTACTTC,-,TRBJ2-7,16,TRBV10-3,-
CASSVGDRGNQPQHF,TGTGCCAGCAGCGTAGGGGACAGGGGCAATCAGCCCCAGCATTTT,-,TRBJ1-5,15,TRBV9,TRBD1
CASSTGTDRNSPLHF,TGCGCCAGCAGCACCGGGACAGACCGCAATTCACCCCTCCACTTT,-,TRBJ1-6,15,TRBV5-1,TRBD1
CASSEKLHPFTQYF,TGTGCCAGCAGTGAAAAACTGCACCCCTTTACGCAGTATTTT,-,TRBJ2-3,14,TRBV6-1,-
CAGSYSPGQLNGYTF,TGTGCCGGCAGTTATTCTCCGGGACAGTTAAATGGCTACACCTTC,-,TRBJ1-2,15,TRBV6-5,TRBD1
CASSLGTGIDGYTF,TGTGCCAGCAGTTTAGGGACAGGGATCGATGGCTACACCTTC,-,TRBJ1-2,14,TRBV27,TRBD1
CASSLNPAASGNTIYF,TGTGCCAGCAGCTTAAATCCAGCGGCCTCTGGAAACACCATATATTTT,-,TRBJ1-3,16,TRBV7-6,-
CASSLGAGLGSGYTF,TGTGCCAGCAGCTTGGGGGCAGGGTTAGGTTCTGGCTACACCTTC,-,TRBJ1-2,15,TRBV5-5,-
CASSLADLGTGFYTF,TGCGCCAGCAGCTTGGCGGACCTGGGGACAGGATTCTACACCTTC,-,TRBJ1-2,15,TRBV5-1,TRBD1